The 14 T cell receptor beta chains below come from one sample, sequenced in a study of blood T cell repertoires in COVID-19. Generated by immunoSEQ multiplex PCR, the TCRdb table keeps only in-frame clones and is missing some. The sample consists of approximately 90,000 clones, approximately 85% of them appearing once. The sequencing sample was made of peripheral blood. The source of these receptors is a human donor in a cohort sampled during active COVID-19.

The chain has TRBV7-3 and TRBJ2-1, with 11 positions matching TRBD1. The CDR3 totals 14 residues. Germline V lookup: CDR1 SGHTA, CDR2 FQGTGA. V gave up 5 bases and J gave up 10 bases; unmatched junction bases: 7. CDR3 sequence (DNA): TGTGCCAGCAGCCCTGGGACAGGGGGGAGAGAGCAGTTCTTC. This sequence encodes CASSPGTGGREQFF.

The V and J genes are TRBV4-3 and TRBJ2-1; 8 bases line up with TRBD2. From germline, CDR1 is LGHNA and CDR2 YSLEER. The V segment lost 0 bases and the J segment 8 bases; nucleotides outside the gene matches: 6. The CDR3 covers 15 residues. The CDR3 sequence: CASSQEVRTSYEQFF. Here the CDR3 DNA reads TGCGCCAGCAGCCAAGAAGTCAGGACTAGCTATGAGCAGTTCTTC.

The chain uses TRBV4-3 and TRBJ1-3; D is undetermined. The germline CDR1 and CDR2 sequences are LGHNA and YSLEER. The CDR3 loop spans 18 amino acids. V was clipped by 0 bases and J by 0 bases, with 15 bases between them. DNA for the CDR3: TGCGCCAGCAGCCAAGATCTTCTGGGCACCTACTCTGGAAACACCATATATTTT. Encoded protein: CASSQDLLGTYSGNTIYF.

CDR3 in amino acids: CASSVVDGRVGDTQYF. Written as DNA, the CDR3 is TGTGCCAGCAGCGTAGTCGACGGGAGGGTGGGGGATACGCAGTATTTT. V is TRBV9 and J is TRBJ2-3; TRBD2 agrees at 8 bases. The length of the CDR3 is 16 residues. Unmatched junction bases numbered 9, after V lost 0 bases and J lost 6 bases. Germline assignment: CDR1 SGDLS and CDR2 YYNGEE. Looking up the rest from reference TRBV9 and TRBJ2-3 gives the full variable domain: DSGVTQTPKHLITATGQRVTLRCSPRSGDLSVYWYQQSLDQGLQFLIQYYNGEERAKGNILERFSAQQFPDLHSELNLSSLELGDSALYFCASSVVDGRVGDTQYFGPGTRLTVL.

This chain joins TRBV7-2 and TRBJ1-2; no clear D gene. Germline CDR1 reads SGHTA; CDR2 reads FQGNSA. The germline V and J ends were trimmed by 1 base and 3 bases, with 9 bases remaining between them. CDR3 size: 14 residues. The CDR3 DNA reads as TGTGCCAGCAGCTTAGAAAAGGACTACTATGGCTACACCTTC. It translates to CASSLEKDYYGYTF.

V and J are TRBV11-2 and TRBJ2-3; 9 bases fit TRBD2. Per the germline V gene, CDR1 is SGHAT and CDR2 is FQNNGV. V shed 5 bases, J shed 6 bases, and the junction held 9 bases outside the gene matches. The CDR3 extends over 15 amino acids. CDR3 DNA sequence: TGTGCCAGCAGCCAGGGACTAGCCACATCGGATACGCAGTATTTT. Protein product: CASSQGLATSDTQYF.

The chain recombines TRBV12-3 or TRBV12-4 with TRBJ2-3; a possible D gene is TRBD1 (5 bases). Trimming shortened V by 4 bases and J by 9 bases, and 11 bases separated the two germline ends. The CDR3 consists of 12 residues. CDR3 residues: CASSSRVGTQYF. The CDR3 region has the DNA TGTGCCAGCAGTTCCAGGGTTGGGACGCAGTATTTT.

The rearrangement joins TRBV7-9 to TRBJ1-4; TRBD1 agrees at 7 bases. V was clipped by 5 bases and J by 0 bases; unmatched bases: 6. Germline CDR1 is SEHNR and CDR2 is FQNEAQ (reference sequence). The length of the CDR3 is 16 residues. The CDR3 DNA reads as TGTGCCAGCAGCCTCGGGACAGTTACAACTAATGAAAAACTGTTTTTT. Amino acids: CASSLGTVTTNEKLFF.

The chain is built from TRBV25-1 and TRBJ1-5; 10 positions agree with TRBD1. Germline V gene sequence: CDR1 MGHDK, CDR2 SYGVNS. The CDR3 is made up of 14 amino acids. With V trimmed by 6 bases and J by 4 bases, 3 bases remained unmatched. In nucleotides, the CDR3 is TGTGCCAGCAGCTCGGACAGGGGGAATCAGCCCCAGCATTTT. Amino acids: CASSSDRGNQPQHF.

This sequence joins TRBV6-2 or TRBV6-3 and TRBJ2-7, with TRBD2 matching over 8 bases. CDR1 is MNHEY and CDR2 is SVGEGT in the germline V gene. The CDR3 runs to 18 residues. Unmatched junction bases numbered 14, after V lost 0 bases and J lost 4 bases. DNA of the CDR3: TGTGCCAGCAGTTACTCGATGTTTCTACCTAGCGGGTCTTACGAGCAGTACTTC. It translates to CASSYSMFLPSGSYEQYF.

This clone came up a few times. The V call is TRBV30, the J call TRBJ1-5; D not resolved. The germline V gene has CDR1 GTSNPN and CDR2 SVGIG (reference sequence). The CDR3 length is 15 residues. V dropped 2 bases and J dropped 3 bases, with 14 bases sitting between them. DNA of the CDR3: TGTGCCTGGAGTAGACCAACCCACTACAATCAGCCCCAGCATTTT. Protein product: CAWSRPTHYNQPQHF.

The chain has TRBV27 and TRBJ2-7; D perhaps matches TRBD1 (6 bases). Germline V CDR1 and CDR2: MNHEY, SMNVEV (reference sequence). The V end lost 0 bases, the J end lost 2 bases, and 14 bases lay between the germline ends. There are 16 residues in the CDR3. The CDR3 loop is CASSLSQGMRTYEQYF. In DNA, the CDR3 is TGTGCCAGCAGTTTATCCCAGGGGATGCGGACCTACGAGCAGTACTTC.

This chain connects TRBV27 to TRBJ1-2; 9 bases fit TRBD1. This CDR3 has 13 amino acids. J was trimmed by 5 bases and V by 8 bases; bases with no gene match: 6. Germline values: CDR1 MNHEY, CDR2 SMNVEV (reference sequence). The CDR3 DNA is TGTGCCAGCGGAAGGGACAGGGAGTATGGCTACACCTTC. Amino acids: CASGRDREYGYTF.

This clone has only a few counts. The chain employs TRBV11-2 and TRBJ1-5; 7 nucleotides match TRBD1. CDR3 length: 13 amino acids. The V gene end was trimmed by 3 bases and the J gene end by 4 bases; junction bases not matched to a gene: 0. Germline V CDR1 and CDR2: SGHAT, FQNNGV. The CDR3 loop is CASSFRGNQPQHF. CDR3 in DNA: TGTGCCAGCAGCTTCAGGGGGAATCAGCCCCAGCATTTT.